The sequence of this T cell receptor beta chain was determined in a study of blood T cell repertoires in COVID-19. In this sample, this clone turned up a few times. TCRdb's table, derived via immunoSEQ multiplex PCR, lists solely in-frame clones and lacks some. The sample contains hundreds of thousands of clones, about four fifths of which appear only once. Looked up from germline, CDR1 is SGHTA and CDR2 is FQGTGA. With V trimmed by 5 bases and J by 4 bases, 15 bases remained unmatched. The CDR3 sequence is 19 residues long. The material sequenced was peripheral blood. This chain uses TRBV7-3 with TRBJ2-2; the match to TRBD2 covers 11 bases. This receptor was obtained from a woman of 80 years or more with COVID-19, enrolled during active disease. Here the CDR3 DNA reads TGTGCCAGCAGCCACCTACCGGGACTAGCGGAGAGGGGCACCGGGGAGCTGTTTTTT. The encoded protein is CASSHLPGLAERGTGELFF. Full variable domain (outside the CDR3, taken from reference TRBV7-3 and TRBJ2-2): GAGVSQTPSNKVTEKGKYVELRCDPISGHTALYWYRQSLGQGPEFLIYFQGTGAADDSGLPNDRFFAVRPEGSVSTLKIQRTERGDSAVYLCASSHLPGLAERGTGELFFGEGSRLTVL.